What follows describes a single T cell receptor beta chain. This sample is drawn from a study of control samples from healthy donors and cancer patients. Sequenced by immunoSEQ multiplex PCR; TCRdb stores in-frame clones only, minus some. This table holds approximately 59,000 clones, over 75% found once. V gave up 4 bases and J gave up 9 bases, with 22 bases separating them. This CDR3 region has 16 residues. Per germline, CDR1 SNHLY and CDR2 FYNNEI. The chain is built from TRBV2 and TRBJ2-1, with D possibly being TRBD2 (6 bases). Sequenced sample: PBMCs. The receptor comes from an older woman with lung cancer. In DNA, the CDR3 is TGTGCCAGCAGTGCTACCTTGGGACTCCCAAAGGCTGAGCAGTTCTTC. It is translated as CASSATLGLPKAEQFF.